The 11 T cell receptor beta chains below come from one sample, sequenced in a study of blood T cell repertoires in COVID-19. Clones were read by immunoSEQ multiplex PCR, and TCRdb kept only the in-frame ones, dropping some. Altogether 160,000 or so clones are present, more than 80% being singletons, with the ten largest covering 2.5% to 3%. The sequenced material came from peripheral blood. The source of these receptors is a man in his 60s with acute or convalescent COVID-19.

This clone was picked up a small number of times. The rearrangement uses TRBV29-1 and TRBJ2-7, with 7 bases identical to TRBD1. The CDR3 runs to 14 residues. Germline assignment: CDR1 SQVTM and CDR2 ANQGSEA. V was pared by 7 bases and J by 5 bases, with 14 bases of the junction left unmatched. The chain's CDR3 is CSASPTGSFNEQYF. The CDR3 DNA sequence: TGCAGCGCTTCCCCGACAGGGTCCTTCAACGAGCAGTACTTC.

This chain connects TRBV6-5 to TRBJ1-1; D not certain. Trimming shortened V by 7 bases and J by 0 bases, and 9 bases separated the two germline ends. The CDR3 length is 13 residues. Germline assignment: CDR1 MNHEY and CDR2 SVGAGI. The CDR3 here is CASMGFMNTEAFF. The CDR3 nucleotides read TGTGCCAGCATGGGCTTCATGAACACTGAAGCTTTCTTT.

CDR3 in amino acids: CASSLGQGLGYTF. The CDR3 nucleotides are TGTGCCAGCAGCTTGGGACAGGGGTTGGGGTACACCTTC. The chain uses TRBV7-9 and TRBJ1-2, with 10 bases fitting TRBD1. Trimming took 3 bases from V and 11 from J; bases not matched to a gene: 6. Germline lookup yields CDR1 SEHNR and CDR2 FQNEAQ (reference sequence). The CDR3 consists of 13 residues. Supplemented by reference TRBV7-9 and TRBJ1-2, the full variable domain reads DTGVSQNPRHKITKRGQNVTFRCDPISEHNRLYWYRQTLGQGPEFLTYFQNEAQLEKSRLLSDRFSAERPKGSFSTLEIQRTEQGDSAMYLCASSLGQGLGYTFGSGTRLTVV.

This chain links TRBV18 with TRBJ1-1, with TRBD1 identical over 10 bases. V dropped 5 bases and J dropped 2; count of bases not matched to a gene: 11. The germline CDR1 and CDR2 sequences are KGHSH and LQKENI. The CDR3 contains 17 residues. CDR3 nucleotide sequence: TGTGCCAGCTCATTAACCGGGACAGGGGCCGCTAACACTGAAGCTTTCTTT. This encodes CASSLTGTGAANTEAFF.

The rearrangement links TRBV5-6 to TRBJ1-3, with D tentatively TRBD1 (5 bases). CDR1 and CDR2 from the germline V gene are SGHDT and YYEEEE. V lost 0 bases and J 0 bases, leaving 13 bases between the germline ends. The CDR3 spans 17 residues. The CDR3 DNA reads TGTGCCAGCAGCTTGGGGGGCGCCTTAACCTCTGGAAACACCATATATTTT. It specifies CASSLGGALTSGNTIYF.

V is TRBV7-8 and J is TRBJ2-1; tentatively, D is TRBD1 (5 bases). CDR1 SGHVS and CDR2 FQNEAQ come from the germline V gene. V shed 5 bases and J shed 4 bases, with 9 bases lying between them. The CDR3 extends over 13 amino acids. CDR3 in amino acids: CASSQTEYNEQFF. CDR3 DNA sequence: TGTGCCAGCAGCCAGACAGAGTACAATGAGCAGTTCTTC.

The chain couples TRBV7-2 to TRBJ2-7, with D hard to call. CDR3 length: 14 amino acids. Per the germline V gene, CDR1 is SGHTA and CDR2 is FQGNSA. V shed 0 bases and J shed 4 bases, with 10 bases lying between them. The CDR3 region is CASSLALWQYEQYF. In DNA, the CDR3 is TGTGCCAGCAGCTTAGCGCTCTGGCAATACGAGCAGTACTTC.

This clone appeared once. The chain has TRBV11-3 and TRBJ2-7, with D unresolved. V gave up 5 bases and J gave up 3 bases, with 17 bases separating them. Germline lookup yields CDR1 SGHNT and CDR2 YENEEA. This CDR3 is built from 15 residues. CDR3 DNA: TGTGCCAGCAGCCGCAACACCACAGACGTCTACGAGCAGTACTTC. Residues: CASSRNTTDVYEQYF. Complete variable domain (other parts from reference TRBV11-3 and TRBJ2-7): EAGVVQSPRYKIIEKKQPVAFWCNPISGHNTLYWYLQNLGQGPELLIRYENEEAVDDSQLPKDRFSAERLKGVDSTLKIQPAELGDSAVYLCASSRNTTDVYEQYFGPGTRLTVT.

Written as DNA, the CDR3 is TGTGCCAGCAGCCCTCTGAGGGGGAGAGATACGCAGTATTTT. Its protein product is CASSPLRGRDTQYF. The J gene is TRBJ2-3, the V gene TRBV9; D is possibly TRBD1 (6 bases). Germline-derived CDR1 and CDR2 are SGDLS and YYNGEE. The CDR3 is made up of 14 amino acids. Trimming stripped 4 bases from V and 5 bases from J, with 14 bases between.

This chain links TRBV27 with TRBJ1-2; perhaps TRBD1 as D (5 bases). V was clipped by 1 base and J by 4 bases, with 19 bases between them. The CDR3 loop spans 17 amino acids. CDR1 and CDR2 from the germline V gene are MNHEY and SMNVEV (reference sequence). Here the CDR3 DNA reads TGTGCCAGCAGTTTATTTCCCCTCACGGACACCGGCTATGGCTACACCTTC. Its protein product is CASSLFPLTDTGYGYTF.

The V gene is TRBV19, the J gene TRBJ1-2; TRBD1 is a possible D gene (5 bases). Germline V lookup: CDR1 LNHDA, CDR2 SQIVND (reference sequence). The ends were cut back, 3 bases at V and 8 bases at J, with 25 bases in the middle. CDR3 length: 17 residues. The CDR3 reads CASSIIATGRGTGGYTF. In DNA, the CDR3 is TGTGCCAGTAGTATCATTGCGACGGGGCGGGGAACGGGAGGCTACACCTTC.